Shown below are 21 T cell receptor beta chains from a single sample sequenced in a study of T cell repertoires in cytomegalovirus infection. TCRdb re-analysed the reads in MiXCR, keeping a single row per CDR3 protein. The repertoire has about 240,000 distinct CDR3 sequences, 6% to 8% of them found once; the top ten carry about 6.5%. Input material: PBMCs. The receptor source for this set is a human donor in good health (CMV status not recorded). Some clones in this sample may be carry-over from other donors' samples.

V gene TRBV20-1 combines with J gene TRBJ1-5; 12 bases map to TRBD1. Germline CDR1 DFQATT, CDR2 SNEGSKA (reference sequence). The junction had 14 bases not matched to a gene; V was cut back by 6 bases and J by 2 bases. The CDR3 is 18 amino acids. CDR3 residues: CSAGRAGQGARGNQPQHF. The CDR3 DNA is TGCAGTGCGGGGCGGGCGGGACAGGGGGCGCGGGGCAATCAGCCCCAGCATTTT.

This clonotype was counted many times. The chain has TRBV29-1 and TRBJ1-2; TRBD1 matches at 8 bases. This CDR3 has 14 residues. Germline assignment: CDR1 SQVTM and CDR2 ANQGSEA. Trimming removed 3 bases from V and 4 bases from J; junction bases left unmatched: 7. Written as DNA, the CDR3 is TGCAGCGTTGAGAGCAGGGGGCCGGTCTATGGCTACACCTTC. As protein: CSVESRGPVYGYTF.

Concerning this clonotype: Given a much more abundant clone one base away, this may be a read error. In nucleotides, the CDR3 is TGTGCCAACAGCCAACGGGTGGCAGGGGAAAAACTGTTTTTT. It codes for CANSQRVAGEKLFF. J is TRBJ1-4 and V is TRBV7-4; D possibly corresponds to TRBD1 (5 bases). Germline V CDR1 and CDR2: SGHVT, SQSDAQ. The CDR3 loop spans 14 amino acids.

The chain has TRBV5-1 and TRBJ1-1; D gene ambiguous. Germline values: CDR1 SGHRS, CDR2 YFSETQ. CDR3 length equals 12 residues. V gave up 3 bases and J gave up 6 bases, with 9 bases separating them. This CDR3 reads CASSSEASEAFF. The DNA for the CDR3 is TGCGCCAGCAGCTCCGAGGCCTCTGAAGCTTTCTTT. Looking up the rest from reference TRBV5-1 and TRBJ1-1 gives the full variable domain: KAGVTQTPRYLIKTRGQQVTLSCSPISGHRSVSWYQQTPGQGLQFLFEYFSETQRNKGNFPGRFSGRQFSNSRSEMNVSTLELGDSALYLCASSSEASEAFFGQGTRLTVV.

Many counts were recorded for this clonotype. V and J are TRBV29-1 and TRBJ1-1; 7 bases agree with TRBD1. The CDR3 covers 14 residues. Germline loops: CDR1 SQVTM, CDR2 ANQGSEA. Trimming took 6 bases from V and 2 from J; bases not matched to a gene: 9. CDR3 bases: TGCAGCGTAGTCCCCGGGACAGCTAACACTGAAGCTTTCTTT. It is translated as CSVVPGTANTEAFF.

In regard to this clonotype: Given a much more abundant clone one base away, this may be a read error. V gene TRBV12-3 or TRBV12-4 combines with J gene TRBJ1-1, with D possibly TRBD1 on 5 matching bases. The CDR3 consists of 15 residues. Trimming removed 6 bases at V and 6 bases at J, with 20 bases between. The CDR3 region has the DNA TGTGCCAGCAGACTACGGGCAGGGATGGGGGCTGAAGCTTTCTTT. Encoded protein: CASRLRAGMGAEAFF.

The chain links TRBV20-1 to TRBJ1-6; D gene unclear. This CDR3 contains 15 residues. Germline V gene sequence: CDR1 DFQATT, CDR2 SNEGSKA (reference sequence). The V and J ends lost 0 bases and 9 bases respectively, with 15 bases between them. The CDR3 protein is CSARDNGLSRSPLHF. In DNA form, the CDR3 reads TGCAGTGCTAGAGATAACGGGCTTTCACGTTCACCCCTCCACTTT.

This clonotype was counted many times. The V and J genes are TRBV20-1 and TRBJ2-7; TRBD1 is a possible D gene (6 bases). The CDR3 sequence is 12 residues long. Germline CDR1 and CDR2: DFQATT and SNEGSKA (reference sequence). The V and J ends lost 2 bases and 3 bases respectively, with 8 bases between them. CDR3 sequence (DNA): TGCAGTGCTAGACTAGGGGGCTACGAGCAGTACTTC. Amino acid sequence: CSARLGGYEQYF.

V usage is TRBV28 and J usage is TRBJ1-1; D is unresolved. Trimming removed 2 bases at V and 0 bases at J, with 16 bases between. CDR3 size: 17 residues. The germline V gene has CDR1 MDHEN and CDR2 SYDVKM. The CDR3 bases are TGTGCCAGCAGTTTAAGAAGTGGGAAGTGGGTGAACACTGAAGCTTTCTTT. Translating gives CASSLRSGKWVNTEAFF.

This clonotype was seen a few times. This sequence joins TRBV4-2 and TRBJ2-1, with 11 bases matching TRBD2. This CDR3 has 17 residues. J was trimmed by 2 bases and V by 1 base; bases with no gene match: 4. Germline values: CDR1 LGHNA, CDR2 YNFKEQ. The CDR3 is CASSQVDSGGAYNEQFF. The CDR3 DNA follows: TGTGCCAGCAGCCAAGTCGATAGCGGGGGGGCCTACAATGAGCAGTTCTTC.

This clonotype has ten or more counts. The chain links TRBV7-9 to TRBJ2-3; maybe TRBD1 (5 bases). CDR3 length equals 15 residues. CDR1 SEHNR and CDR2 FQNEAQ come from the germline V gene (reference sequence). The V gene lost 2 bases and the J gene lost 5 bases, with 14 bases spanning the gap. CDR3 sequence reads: CASSLPGQFQDTQYF. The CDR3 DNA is TGTGCCAGCAGCTTACCCGGACAATTCCAAGATACGCAGTATTTT.

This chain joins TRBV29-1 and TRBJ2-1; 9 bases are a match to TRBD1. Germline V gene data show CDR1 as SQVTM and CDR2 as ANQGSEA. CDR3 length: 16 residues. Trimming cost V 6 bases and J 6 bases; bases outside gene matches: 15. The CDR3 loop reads CSVRGVQGAHVNEQFF. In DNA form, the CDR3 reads TGCAGCGTAAGGGGGGTACAGGGGGCGCATGTCAATGAGCAGTTCTTC.

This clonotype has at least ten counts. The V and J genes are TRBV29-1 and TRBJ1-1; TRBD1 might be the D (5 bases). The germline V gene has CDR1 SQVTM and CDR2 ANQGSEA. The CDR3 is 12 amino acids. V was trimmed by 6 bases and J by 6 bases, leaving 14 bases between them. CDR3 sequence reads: CSVAESGAEAFF. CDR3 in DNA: TGCAGCGTCGCTGAATCGGGGGCTGAAGCTTTCTTT.

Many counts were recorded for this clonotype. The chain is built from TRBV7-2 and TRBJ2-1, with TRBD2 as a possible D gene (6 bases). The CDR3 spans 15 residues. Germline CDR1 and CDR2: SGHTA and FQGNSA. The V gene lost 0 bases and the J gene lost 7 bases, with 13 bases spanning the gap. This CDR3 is CASSLALGLPNEQFF. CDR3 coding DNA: TGTGCCAGCAGCTTAGCGTTGGGACTGCCGAATGAGCAGTTCTTC.

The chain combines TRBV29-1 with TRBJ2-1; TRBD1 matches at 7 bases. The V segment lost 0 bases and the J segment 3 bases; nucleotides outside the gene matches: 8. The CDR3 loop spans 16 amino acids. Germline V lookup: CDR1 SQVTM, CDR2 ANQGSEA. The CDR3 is CSVEDPRTGNYNEQFF. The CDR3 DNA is TGCAGCGTTGAAGATCCCCGGACAGGAAACTACAATGAGCAGTTCTTC.

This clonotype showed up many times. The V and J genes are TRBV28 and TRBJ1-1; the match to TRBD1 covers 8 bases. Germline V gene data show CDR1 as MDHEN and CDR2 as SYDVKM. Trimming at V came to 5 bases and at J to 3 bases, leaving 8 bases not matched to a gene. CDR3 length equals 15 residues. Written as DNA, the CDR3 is TGTGCCAGCAGTAGACGGACAGGGTTTTACACTGAAGCTTTCTTT. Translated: CASSRRTGFYTEAFF.

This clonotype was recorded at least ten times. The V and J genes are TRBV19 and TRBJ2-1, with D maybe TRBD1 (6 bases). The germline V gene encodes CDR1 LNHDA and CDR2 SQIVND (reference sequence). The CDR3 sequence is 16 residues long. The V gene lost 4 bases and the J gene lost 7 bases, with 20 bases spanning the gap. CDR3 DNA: TGTGCCAGTAGTAGTTACTTGGTGGCAGGGGTAAATGAGCAGTTCTTC. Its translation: CASSSYLVAGVNEQFF. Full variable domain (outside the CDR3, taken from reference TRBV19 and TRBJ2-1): DGGITQSPKYLFRKEGQNVTLSCEQNLNHDAMYWYRQDPGQGLRLIYYSQIVNDFQKGDIAEGYSVSREKKESFPLTVTSAQKNPTAFYLCASSSYLVAGVNEQFFGPGTRLTVL.

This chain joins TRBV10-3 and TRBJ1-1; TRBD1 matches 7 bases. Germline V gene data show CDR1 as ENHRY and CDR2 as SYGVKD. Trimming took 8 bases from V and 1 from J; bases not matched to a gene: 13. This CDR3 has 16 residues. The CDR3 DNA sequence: TGTGCCATCGGGGCGTATGGGACAGCTAAGAACACTGAAGCTTTCTTT. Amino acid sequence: CAIGAYGTAKNTEAFF.

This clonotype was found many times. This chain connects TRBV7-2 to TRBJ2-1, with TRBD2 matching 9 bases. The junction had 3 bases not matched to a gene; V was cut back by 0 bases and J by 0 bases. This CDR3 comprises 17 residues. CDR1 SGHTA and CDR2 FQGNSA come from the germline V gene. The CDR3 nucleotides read TGTGCCAGCAGCTTAGCTGGGACTAGCCCCTCCTACAATGAGCAGTTCTTC. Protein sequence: CASSLAGTSPSYNEQFF.

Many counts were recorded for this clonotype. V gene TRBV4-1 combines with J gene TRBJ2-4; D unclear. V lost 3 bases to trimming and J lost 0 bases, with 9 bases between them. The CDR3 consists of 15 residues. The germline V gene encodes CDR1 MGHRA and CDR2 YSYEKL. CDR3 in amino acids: CASSQPRLAKNIQYF. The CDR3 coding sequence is TGCGCCAGCAGCCAGCCCAGATTAGCCAAAAACATTCAGTACTTC.

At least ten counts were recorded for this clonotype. CDR3 in DNA: TGTGCCAGCAAGGTGGGGTCTTCCCCGCAGGACGGCTACACCTTC. Its translation is CASKVGSSPQDGYTF. This chain connects TRBV2 to TRBJ1-2; D is undetermined. Germline CDR1 reads SNHLY; CDR2 reads FYNNEI. The CDR3 length is 15 residues. Trimming shortened V by 7 bases and J by 8 bases, and 23 bases separated the two germline ends. The full variable domain, with the rest looked up from reference TRBV2 and TRBJ1-2, is EPEVTQTPSHQVTQMGQEVILRCVPISNHLYFYWYRQILGQKVEFLVSFYNNEISEKSEIFDDQFSVERPDGSNFTLKIRSTKLEDSAMYFCASKVGSSPQDGYTFGSGTRLTVV.